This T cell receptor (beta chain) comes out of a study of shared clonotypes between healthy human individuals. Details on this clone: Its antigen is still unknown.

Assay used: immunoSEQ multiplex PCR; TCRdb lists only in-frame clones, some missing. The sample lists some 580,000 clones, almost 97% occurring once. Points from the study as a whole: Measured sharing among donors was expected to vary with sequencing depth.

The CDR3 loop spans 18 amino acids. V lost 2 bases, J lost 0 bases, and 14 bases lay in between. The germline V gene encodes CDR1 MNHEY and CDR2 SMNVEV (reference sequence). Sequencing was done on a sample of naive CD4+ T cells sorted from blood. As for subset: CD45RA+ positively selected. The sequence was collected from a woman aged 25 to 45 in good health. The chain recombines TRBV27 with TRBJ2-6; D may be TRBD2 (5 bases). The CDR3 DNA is TGTGCCAGCAGTTTAGCGGGCGGGCCATACTCTGGGGCCAACGTCCTGACTTTC. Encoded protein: CASSLAGGPYSGANVLTF.